The subject of this entry is one T cell receptor (beta chain). Antigen specificity is unknown. The germline gives CDR1 SEHNR, CDR2 FQNEAQ (reference sequence). Trimming removed 7 bases from V and 2 bases from J, with 14 bases in between. The CDR3 covers 14 residues. The sample is drawn from a study of PD-1 blockade in classical Hodgkin lymphoma. The time point was: cycle 4 day 1 (C4D1), after less than 7 weeks of nivolumab. Every patient had relapsed following autologous stem cell transplantation, and cohorts differed in brentuximab vedotin exposure. Study-level points and caveats: Newly diagnosed patients were reported to start with lower TCR diversity than healthy donors. Any patient who commenced nivolumab under 1 year after ASCT was excluded.

Assay used: immunoSEQ multiplex PCR; TCRdb lists only in-frame clones, some missing. This table has tens of thousands of clones, 66% appearing once. This clonotype was sampled from a human donor with classical Hodgkin lymphoma. The chain joins TRBV7-9 to TRBJ2-5; the D gene could be TRBD1 or TRBD2 (6 bases each). The sample in question was peripheral blood mononuclear cells (PBMCs), obtained before the fourth cycle of nivolumab. The CDR3, as DNA: TGTGCCAGCATCCCCCAAGGGGGGCAAGAGACCCAGTACTTC. Translating it yields CASIPQGGQETQYF.